This T cell receptor beta chain was recovered during a study of T cells expressing NK-cell markers. TCRdb re-called the 5' RACE reads, yielding one record per CDR3 amino acid sequence without DNA. Found here are roughly 390,000 distinct CDR3 sequences; the top ten clones hold roughly 5.2%. The CDR3 contains 16 residues. Germline V lookup: CDR1 MNHEY, CDR2 SMNVEV (reference sequence). Turning to this clonotype: Its antigen is unidentified.

Study-level findings and limits: The CD3+CD56-NKG2C+ fraction was also led by these clonotypes in a few donors.

The sample consisted of blood T cells: a sorted CD56 or NKG2C T cell subset, CD4+ or CD8+ T cells, or bulk PBMC T cells (not recorded which). The TCR comes from a man aged 18-69 years in good health. The chain links TRBV27 to TRBJ1-6; the D call of TRBD1 rests on TCRdb alone, since no DNA is present to check it. The CDR3 protein is CASSLWAGEGNSPLHF.